The rows below give T cell receptor beta chains drawn from one sample of a study of human T cells and chemical hapten exposure. TCRdb independently ran MiXCR on the RACE reads; one entry per CDR3 protein. The table lists under 200,000 distinct CDR3 sequences, about a quarter of them singletons. Sequences were derived from whole blood, sampled in connection with sensitization to the hapten diphenylcyclopropenone (DPC). All receptors derive from a woman aged 18-29 years with alopecia areata. Some clones in this sample may be carry-over from other donors' samples. CDR3s include the opening cysteine and the closing phenylalanine or tryptophan. A D gene is named only where the DNA matches it firmly. Clone size, where shown, is once, few, many, or a class for clones that have expanded.

TRBJ2-7	TRBV2	-	TRBD1	TGTGCCAGCAGTGGGGGTCGGGACAGGGTAGACGAGCAGTACTTC	CASSGGRDRVDEQYF
TRBJ1-4	TRBV2	-	-	TGTGCCAGCAGTGCACAGAGCGGAAAACTGTTTTTT	CASSAQSGKLFF
TRBJ2-1	TRBV20-1	-	-	TGCAGTGCACCGACTCGGGACGCTTACAATGAGCAGTTCTTC	CSAPTRDAYNEQFF
TRBJ1-1	TRBV7-8	-	-	TGTGCCAGCAGCCGGAACGGTGTGCGAAACACTGAAGCTTTCTTT	CASSRNGVRNTEAFF
TRBJ1-1	TRBV29-1	once	-	TGCAGCGTGTCGACATGGTGGGGGCCTGAAGCTTTCTTT	CSVSTWWGPEAFF
TRBJ2-7	TRBV7-2	many	-	TGTGCCAGCAGCATGGGACCCTCTGGTCGGTACTTC	CASSMGPSGRYF
TRBJ2-7	TRBV4-3	few	-	TGCGCCAGCAGCCAAAGGGGCGGGGGCCCCCACGAGCAGTACTTC	CASSQRGGGPHEQYF
TRBJ1-4	TRBV6-6	many	-	TGTGCCAGCAGACCAATCGGCGATATTGGTGAAAAACTGTTTTTT	CASRPIGDIGEKLFF
TRBJ1-1	TRBV5-1	-	TRBD1	TGCGCCAGTTTAGAAGACGGCAGGGGGTCGTCGTATACTGAAGCTTTCTTT	CASLEDGRGSSYTEAFF
TRBJ1-1	TRBV12-3/TRBV12-4	-	-	TGTGCCAGCAGTCCTCGTTCAGGTGTGAACACTGAAGCTTTCTTT	CASSPRSGVNTEAFF
TRBJ2-7	TRBV10-3	-	TRBD1	TGTGCCACGGACAGGGGGGACGAGCAGTACTTC	CATDRGDEQYF
TRBJ2-1	TRBV5-1	-	-	TGCGCCAGCAGAAACGGAAACAATGAGCAGTTCTTC	CASRNGNNEQFF
TRBJ2-1	TRBV19	-	-	TGTGCCAGTAGTATGGGCCCCCCTAGCAAGAGCTCCTACAATGAGCAGTTCTTC	CASSMGPPSKSSYNEQFF
TRBJ2-2	TRBV2	-	-	TGTGCCAGCAGTGAAGAGGGGGGGGCTGGCACCGGGGAGCTGTTTTTT	CASSEEGGAGTGELFF
TRBJ2-7	TRBV9	few	TRBD1	TGTGCCAGCAGCCCCTTTGGGACAGGGCCCTACGAGCAGTACTTC	CASSPFGTGPYEQYF
TRBJ2-1	TRBV12-3/TRBV12-4	-	-	TGTGCCAGCAGTCCCGGCCGGATCCAGTTCTTC	CASSPGRIQFF
TRBJ1-5	TRBV7-2	once	TRBD1	TGTGCCAGCAGCTTAAGGACAGGGTCCAATCAGCCCCAGCATTTT	CASSLRTGSNQPQHF
TRBJ1-4	TRBV12-3/TRBV12-4	-	-	TGTGCCAGCAGTTTAGGAGGTGGAGAAAAACTGTTTTTT	CASSLGGGEKLFF
TRBJ2-3	TRBV11-1	-	TRBD2	TGTGCCAGCAGCTTAGGCGCGGGGGCAGATACGCAGTATTTT	CASSLGAGADTQYF
TRBJ2-7	TRBV11-2	few	TRBD2	TGTGCCAGCAGCTTTCCGGGACTAGGCTACGAGCAGTACTTC	CASSFPGLGYEQYF
TRBJ2-4	TRBV2	many	TRBD2	TGTGCCAGCACCTCGCTAGCGGCCATTCAGTACTTC	CASTSLAAIQYF
TRBJ2-7	TRBV20-1	-	-	TGCAGTGCTACCCACCGGACAGCGCCTTTAATGGAGCAGTACTTC	CSATHRTAPLMEQYF
TRBJ2-5	TRBV7-2	-	TRBD1	TGTGCCAGCAGCTTAGACAGGGGGGTAGAGACCCAGTACTTC	CASSLDRGVETQYF
TRBJ1-4	TRBV14	few	-	TGTGCCAGCACCTTGACACAATCCAGGGAGAGGGAAAAACTGTTTTTT	CASTLTQSREREKLFF
TRBJ1-1	TRBV30	-	-	TGTGCCCTACAAAGAAGGGGTATCGACATGAACACTGAAGCTTTCTTT	CALQRRGIDMNTEAFF
TRBJ2-5	TRBV6-1	-	TRBD1	TGTGCCAGCCGGCTTACAGGGGGCGAGACCCAGTACTTC	CASRLTGGETQYF
TRBJ1-6	TRBV5-1	few	-	TGCGCCAGCAGCCTGGGGCCCTCCTATAATTCACCCCTCCACTTT	CASSLGPSYNSPLHF
TRBJ2-7	TRBV6-2/TRBV6-3	-	-	TGTGCCAGCAGGACCGGGCCCCGACCCCCCTACGAGCAGTACTTC	CASRTGPRPPYEQYF
TRBJ2-5	TRBV3-2	-	-	TGTGCCAGCAGCCAAGGGGACAGACACACGTACCAAGAGACCCAGTACTTC	CASSQGDRHTYQETQYF
TRBJ1-1	TRBV7-3	-	-	TGTGCCAGCAGCGCTACAGTGAACACTGAAGCTTTCTTT	CASSATVNTEAFF
TRBJ2-7	TRBV15	few	-	TGTGCCACCAGCCGGGCGACGGGGCCTTACGAGCAGTACTTC	CATSRATGPYEQYF
TRBJ1-2	TRBV6-2/TRBV6-3	-	TRBD1	TGTGCCAGCAGACGGGACAGGGGGCGAGTAAAAGATGGCTACACCTTC	CASRRDRGRVKDGYTF
TRBJ2-1	TRBV7-3	-	-	TGTGCCAGCAGCTCCCAAATGCCCACCAGGGAGTTGGGTTACAATGAGCAGTTCTTC	CASSSQMPTRELGYNEQFF
TRBJ2-1	TRBV20-1	few	-	TGCAGCGGGTTAAGGGTCGGTTACAATGAGCAGTTCTTC	CSGLRVGYNEQFF
TRBJ2-6	TRBV12-3/TRBV12-4	few	-	TGTGCCAGCAGTTTTCCAAGGGTGGGTAGACCTGGGGCCAACGTCCTGACTTTC	CASSFPRVGRPGANVLTF
TRBJ2-7	TRBV25-1	-	-	TGTGCCAGCAGTGAACAGTACGAGCAGTACTTC	CASSEQYEQYF
TRBJ2-7	TRBV29-1	once	TRBD2	TGCAGCGCCGAGGGACTAGCGGGTGATATATACGAGCAGTACTTC	CSAEGLAGDIYEQYF
TRBJ2-7	TRBV29-1	-	TRBD2	TGCAGCGTTGGGGGGACTAGCGGAAGCTACGAGCAGTACTTC	CSVGGTSGSYEQYF
TRBJ1-2	TRBV12-3/TRBV12-4	-	TRBD1	TGTGCCAGCAGTTACTACCCAGGACAGGCCGACACCTTC	CASSYYPGQADTF
TRBJ2-2	TRBV11-2	-	-	TGTGCCAGCAGCTCTCAGGTATCGAACACCGGGGAGCTGTTTTTT	CASSSQVSNTGELFF
TRBJ1-2	TRBV5-1	-	TRBD1	TGCGCCAGCAGCTGGGATGAGGGGGCCAGCTATGGCTACACCTTC	CASSWDEGASYGYTF
TRBJ1-2	TRBV5-3	few	-	TGTGCCAGAAGTTTGGGACGAACGACGGACTATGGCTACACCTTC	CARSLGRTTDYGYTF
TRBJ1-4	TRBV12-3/TRBV12-4	few	TRBD1	TGTGCCAGCAGTTTGGCAGGGGGGCGAAAACTGTTTTTT	CASSLAGGRKLFF
TRBJ2-3	TRBV9	few	-	TGTGCCAGCAGCGGACAAGGACAGTTCAGCACAGATACGCAGTATTTT	CASSGQGQFSTDTQYF
TRBJ1-1	TRBV29-1	-	-	TGCAGCGTTGAGTGGGGTGTGACAGAAGCTTTCTTT	CSVEWGVTEAFF
TRBJ2-2	TRBV27	few	-	TGTGCCAGCAGTTTTCTGGGGGCCGGGGAGCTGTTTTTT	CASSFLGAGELFF
TRBJ2-5	TRBV7-9	-	-	TGTGCCAGCAGCTCAGAAACAGAAGAGACCCAGTACTTC	CASSSETEETQYF
TRBJ2-5	TRBV20-1	-	TRBD2	TGCAGTGCAACCGGCGGGGGTTTTGAGACCCAGTACTTC	CSATGGGFETQYF
TRBJ2-1	TRBV6-4	-	TRBD2	TGTGCCAGCAGTGCGTCTAGCGGGGGGGCAAACAATGAGCAGTTCTTC	CASSASSGGANNEQFF
TRBJ1-2	TRBV20-1	few	TRBD1	TGCAGTGCTAGAGATCGGGACACAGGGGCCTATGGCTACACCTTC	CSARDRDTGAYGYTF
TRBJ1-2	TRBV4-2	many	-	TGTGCCAGCAGCCAGGACGTAGGACAGCCAGCAAACTATGGCTACACCTTC	CASSQDVGQPANYGYTF